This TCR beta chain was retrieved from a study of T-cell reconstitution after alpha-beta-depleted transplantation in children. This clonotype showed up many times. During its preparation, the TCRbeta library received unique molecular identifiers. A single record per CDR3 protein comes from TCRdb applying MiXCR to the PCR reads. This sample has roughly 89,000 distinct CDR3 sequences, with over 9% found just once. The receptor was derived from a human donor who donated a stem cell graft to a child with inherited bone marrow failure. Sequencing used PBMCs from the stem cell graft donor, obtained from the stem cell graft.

In DNA, the CDR3 is TGTGCCAGCAGCTTAGGTGTAGGGATGGTCTATGGCTACACCTTC. This gives the protein CASSLGVGMVYGYTF. The V gene is TRBV7-2, the J gene TRBJ1-2; D gene uncertain. V dropped 1 base and J dropped 4 bases, with 13 bases sitting between them. The CDR3 is 15 amino acids. Germline V gives CDR1 SGHTA, CDR2 FQGNSA.